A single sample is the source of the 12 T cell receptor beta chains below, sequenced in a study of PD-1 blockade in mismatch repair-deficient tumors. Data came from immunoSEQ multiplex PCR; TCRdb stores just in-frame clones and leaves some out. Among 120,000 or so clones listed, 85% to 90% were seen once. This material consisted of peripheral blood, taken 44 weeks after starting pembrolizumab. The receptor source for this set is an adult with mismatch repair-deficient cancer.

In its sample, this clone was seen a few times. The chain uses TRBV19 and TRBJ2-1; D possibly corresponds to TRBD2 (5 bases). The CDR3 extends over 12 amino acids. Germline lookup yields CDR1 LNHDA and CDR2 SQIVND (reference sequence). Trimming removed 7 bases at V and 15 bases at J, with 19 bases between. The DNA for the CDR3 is TGTGCCAGTAATCGGAACGAGGGAACTTTGTTCTTC. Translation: CASNRNEGTLFF. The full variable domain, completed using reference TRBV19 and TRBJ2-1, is DGGITQSPKYLFRKEGQNVTLSCEQNLNHDAMYWYRQDPGQGLRLIYYSQIVNDFQKGDIAEGYSVSREKKESFPLTVTSAQKNPTAFYLCASNRNEGTLFFGPGTRLTVL.

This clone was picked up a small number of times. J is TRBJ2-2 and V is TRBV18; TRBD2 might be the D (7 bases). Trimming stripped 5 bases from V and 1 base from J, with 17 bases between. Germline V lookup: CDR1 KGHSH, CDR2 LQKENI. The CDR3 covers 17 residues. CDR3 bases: TGTGCCAGCTCAGCGCCCTACAGGGAGGGGAACACCGGGGAGCTGTTTTTT. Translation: CASSAPYREGNTGELFF.

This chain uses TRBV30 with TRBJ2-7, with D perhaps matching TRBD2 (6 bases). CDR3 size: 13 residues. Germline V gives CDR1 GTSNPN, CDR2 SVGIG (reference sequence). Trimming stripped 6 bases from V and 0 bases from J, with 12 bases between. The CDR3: CACLGDFSYEQYF. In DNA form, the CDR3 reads TGTGCCTGCCTGGGGGACTTCTCCTACGAGCAGTACTTC.

CDR3 sequence (DNA): TGTGCCAGCAGTTACGGGACAGGGCTCAATTCACCCCTCCACTTT. It codes for CASSYGTGLNSPLHF. This chain links TRBV28 with TRBJ1-6, with 9 bases aligning to TRBD1. The germline V gene has CDR1 MDHEN and CDR2 SYDVKM. J was trimmed by 7 bases and V by 4 bases; bases with no gene match: 5. CDR3 length: 15 amino acids.

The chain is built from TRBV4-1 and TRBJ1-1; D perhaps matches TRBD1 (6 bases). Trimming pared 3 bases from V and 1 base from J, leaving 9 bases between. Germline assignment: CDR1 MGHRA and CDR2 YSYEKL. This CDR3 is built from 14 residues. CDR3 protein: CASSQGAGNTEAFF. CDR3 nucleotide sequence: TGCGCCAGCAGCCAGGGGGCTGGGAACACTGAAGCTTTCTTT.

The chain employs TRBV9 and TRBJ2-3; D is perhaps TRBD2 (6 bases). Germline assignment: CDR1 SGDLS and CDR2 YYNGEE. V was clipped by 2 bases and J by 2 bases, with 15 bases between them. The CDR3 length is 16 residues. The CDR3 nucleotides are TGTGCCAGCAGCGTTCTATACGGGAGACCCACAGATACGCAGTATTTT. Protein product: CASSVLYGRPTDTQYF. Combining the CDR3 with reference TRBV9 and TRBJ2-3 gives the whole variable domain DSGVTQTPKHLITATGQRVTLRCSPRSGDLSVYWYQQSLDQGLQFLIQYYNGEERAKGNILERFSAQQFPDLHSELNLSSLELGDSALYFCASSVLYGRPTDTQYFGPGTRLTVL.

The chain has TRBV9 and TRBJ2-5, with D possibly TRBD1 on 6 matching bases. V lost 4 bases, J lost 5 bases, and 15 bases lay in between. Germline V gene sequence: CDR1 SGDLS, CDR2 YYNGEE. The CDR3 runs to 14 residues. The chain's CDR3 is CASSSDRSWETQYF. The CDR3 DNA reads TGTGCCAGCAGCAGTGACAGGAGTTGGGAGACCCAGTACTTC.

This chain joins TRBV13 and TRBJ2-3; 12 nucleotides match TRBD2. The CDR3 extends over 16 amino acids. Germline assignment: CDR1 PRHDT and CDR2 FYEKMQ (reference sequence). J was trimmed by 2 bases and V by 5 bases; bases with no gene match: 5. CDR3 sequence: CASSPRLAGVTDTQYF. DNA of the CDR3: TGTGCCAGCAGCCCACGACTAGCGGGAGTCACAGATACGCAGTATTTT.

The CDR3 DNA reads as TGCGCCAGCAGCCAAGGAATCGCGGGAGAAGACGAGCAGTACTTC. It encodes CASSQGIAGEDEQYF. This chain uses TRBV4-3 with TRBJ2-7; 7 bases agree with TRBD2. The CDR3 length is 15 residues. The V gene's germline CDR1 is LGHNA and CDR2 YSLEER. Trimming took 1 base from V and 5 from J; bases not matched to a gene: 8.

The CDR3 sequence: CAISELKGSYEQYF. In DNA, the CDR3 is TGTGCCATCAGTGAACTGAAGGGTTCCTACGAGCAGTACTTC. The chain recombines TRBV10-3 with TRBJ2-7; D unclear. Trimming stripped 3 bases from V and 1 base from J, with 10 bases between. Germline assignment: CDR1 ENHRY and CDR2 SYGVKD. This CDR3 comprises 14 residues.

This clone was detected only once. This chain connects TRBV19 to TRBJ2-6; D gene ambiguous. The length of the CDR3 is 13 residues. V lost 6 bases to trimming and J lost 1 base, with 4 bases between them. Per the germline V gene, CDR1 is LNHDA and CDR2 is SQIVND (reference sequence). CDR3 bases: TGTGCCAGTAGGATGTCTGGGGCCAACGTCCTGACTTTC. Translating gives CASRMSGANVLTF.

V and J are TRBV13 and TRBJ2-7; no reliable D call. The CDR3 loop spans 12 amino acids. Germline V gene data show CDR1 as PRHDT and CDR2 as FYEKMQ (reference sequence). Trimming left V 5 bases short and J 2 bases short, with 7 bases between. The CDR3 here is CASSTVPYEQYF. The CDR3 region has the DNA TGTGCCAGCAGCACGGTGCCCTACGAGCAGTACTTC.